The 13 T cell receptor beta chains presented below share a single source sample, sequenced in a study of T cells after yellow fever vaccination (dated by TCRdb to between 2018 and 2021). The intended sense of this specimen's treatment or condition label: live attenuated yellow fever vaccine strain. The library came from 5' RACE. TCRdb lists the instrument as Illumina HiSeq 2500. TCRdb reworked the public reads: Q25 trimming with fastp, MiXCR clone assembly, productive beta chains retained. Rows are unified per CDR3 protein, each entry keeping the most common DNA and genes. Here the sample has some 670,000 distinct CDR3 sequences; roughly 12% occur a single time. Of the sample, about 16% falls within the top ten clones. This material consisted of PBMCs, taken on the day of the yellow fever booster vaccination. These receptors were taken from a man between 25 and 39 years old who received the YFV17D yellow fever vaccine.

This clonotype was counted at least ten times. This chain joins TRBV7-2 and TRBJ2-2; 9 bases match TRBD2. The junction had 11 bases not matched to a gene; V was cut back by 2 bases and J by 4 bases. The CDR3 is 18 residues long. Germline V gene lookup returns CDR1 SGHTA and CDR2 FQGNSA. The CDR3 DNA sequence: TGTGCCAGCAGCTTATCCCTAGCGGGAAACCTGGGCACCGGGGAGCTGTTTTTT. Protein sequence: CASSLSLAGNLGTGELFF.

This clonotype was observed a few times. CDR3 sequence: CASSHLDRGFETQYF. The CDR3 DNA follows: TGTGCCAGCAGCCATTTGGACAGGGGATTCGAGACCCAGTACTTC. The genes are TRBV3-1 and TRBJ2-5, with 9 bases fitting TRBD1. Unmatched junction bases numbered 7, after V lost 3 bases and J lost 5 bases. The CDR3 is made up of 15 amino acids. Germline V gene sequence: CDR1 LGHDT, CDR2 YNNKEL (reference sequence).

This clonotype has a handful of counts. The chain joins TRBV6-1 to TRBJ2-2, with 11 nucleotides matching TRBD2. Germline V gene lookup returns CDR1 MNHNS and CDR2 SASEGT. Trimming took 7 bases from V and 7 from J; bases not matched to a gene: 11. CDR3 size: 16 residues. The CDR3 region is CASTSLLAGDFGELFF. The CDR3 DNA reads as TGTGCCAGCACTAGCCTACTAGCGGGAGATTTCGGGGAGCTGTTTTTT.

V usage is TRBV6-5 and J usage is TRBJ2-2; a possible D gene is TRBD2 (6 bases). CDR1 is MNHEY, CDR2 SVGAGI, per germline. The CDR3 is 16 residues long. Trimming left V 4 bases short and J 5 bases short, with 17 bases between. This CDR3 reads CASSLGWRVWTGELFF. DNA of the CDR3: TGTGCCAGCAGTTTGGGGTGGAGGGTTTGGACCGGGGAGCTGTTTTTT.

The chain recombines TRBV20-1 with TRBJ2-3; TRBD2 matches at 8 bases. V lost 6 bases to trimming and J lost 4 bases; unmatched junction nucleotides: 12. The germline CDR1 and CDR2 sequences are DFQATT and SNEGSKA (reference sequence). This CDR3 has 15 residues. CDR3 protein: CSAATLGGDSDTQYF. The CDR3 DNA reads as TGCAGTGCCGCCACCCTCGGGGGGGATTCAGATACGCAGTATTTT.

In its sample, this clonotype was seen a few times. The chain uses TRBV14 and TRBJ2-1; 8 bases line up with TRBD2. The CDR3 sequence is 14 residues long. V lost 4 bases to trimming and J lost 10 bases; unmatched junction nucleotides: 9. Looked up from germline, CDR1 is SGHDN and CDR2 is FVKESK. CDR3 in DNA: TGTGCCAGCAGCCCCCAAGCGGGAGCGTACGAGCAGTTCTTC. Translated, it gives CASSPQAGAYEQFF. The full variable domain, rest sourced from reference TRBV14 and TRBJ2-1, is EAGVTQFPSHSVIEKGQTVTLRCDPISGHDNLYWYRRVMGKEIKFLLHFVKESKQDESGMPNNRFLAERTGGTYSTLKVQPAELEDSGVYFCASSPQAGAYEQFFGPGTRLTVL.

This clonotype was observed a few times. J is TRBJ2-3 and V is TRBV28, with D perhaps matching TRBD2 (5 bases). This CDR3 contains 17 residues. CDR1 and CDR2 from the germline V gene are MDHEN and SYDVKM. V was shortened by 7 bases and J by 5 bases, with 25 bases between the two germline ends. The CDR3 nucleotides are TGTGCCAGCACTCCGACAAGTGGCAGATTACTAGGAGATACGCAGTATTTT. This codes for CASTPTSGRLLGDTQYF.

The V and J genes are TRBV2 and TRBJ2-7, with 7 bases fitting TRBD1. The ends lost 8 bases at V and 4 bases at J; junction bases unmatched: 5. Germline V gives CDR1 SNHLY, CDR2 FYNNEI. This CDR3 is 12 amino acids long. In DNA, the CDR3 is TGTGCCAGCGGGACAGAGAAATACGAGCAGTACTTC. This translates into CASGTEKYEQYF.

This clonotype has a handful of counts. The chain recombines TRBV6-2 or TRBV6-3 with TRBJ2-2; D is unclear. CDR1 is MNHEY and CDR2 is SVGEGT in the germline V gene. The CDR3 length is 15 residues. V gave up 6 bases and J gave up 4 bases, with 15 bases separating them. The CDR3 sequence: CASSLLTGFTGELFF. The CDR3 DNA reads TGTGCCAGCAGCCTCCTAACTGGATTCACCGGGGAGCTGTTTTTT.

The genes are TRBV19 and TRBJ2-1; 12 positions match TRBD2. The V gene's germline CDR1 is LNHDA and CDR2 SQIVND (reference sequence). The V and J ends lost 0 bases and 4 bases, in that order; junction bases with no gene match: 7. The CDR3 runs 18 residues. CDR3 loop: CASSIDTSGRTLYNEQFF. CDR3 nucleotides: TGTGCCAGTAGTATAGACACTAGCGGGAGGACACTTTACAATGAGCAGTTCTTC.

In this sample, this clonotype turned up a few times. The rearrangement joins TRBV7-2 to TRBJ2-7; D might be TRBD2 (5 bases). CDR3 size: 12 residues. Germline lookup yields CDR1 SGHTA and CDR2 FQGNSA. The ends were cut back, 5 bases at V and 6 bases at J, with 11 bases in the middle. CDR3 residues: CASSPAAAEQYF. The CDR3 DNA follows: TGTGCCAGCAGCCCGGCAGCGGCCGAGCAGTACTTC.

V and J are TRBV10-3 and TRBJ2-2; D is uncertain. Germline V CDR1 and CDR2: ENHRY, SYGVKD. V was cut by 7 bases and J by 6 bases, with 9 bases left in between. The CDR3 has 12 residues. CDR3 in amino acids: CAITSTSGELFF. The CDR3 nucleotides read TGTGCCATCACATCGACCTCCGGGGAGCTGTTTTTT.

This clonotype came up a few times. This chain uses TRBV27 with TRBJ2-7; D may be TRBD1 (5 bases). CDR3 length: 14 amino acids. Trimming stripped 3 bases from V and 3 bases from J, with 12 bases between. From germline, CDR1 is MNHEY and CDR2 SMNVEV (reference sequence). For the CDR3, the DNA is TGTGCCAGCAGTTTGGATCGAAGGGGCTACGAGCAGTACTTC. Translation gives CASSLDRRGYEQYF.